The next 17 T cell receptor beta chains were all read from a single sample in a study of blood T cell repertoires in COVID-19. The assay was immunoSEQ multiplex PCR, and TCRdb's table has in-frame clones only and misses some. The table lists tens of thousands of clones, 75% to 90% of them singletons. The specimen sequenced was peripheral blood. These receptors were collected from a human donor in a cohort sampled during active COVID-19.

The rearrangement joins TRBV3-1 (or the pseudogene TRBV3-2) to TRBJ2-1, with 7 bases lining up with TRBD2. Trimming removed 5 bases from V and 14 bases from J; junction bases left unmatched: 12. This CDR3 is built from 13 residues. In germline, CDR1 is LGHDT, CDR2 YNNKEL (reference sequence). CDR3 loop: CASSTRTSGVKFF. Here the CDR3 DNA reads TGTGCCAGCAGCACCCGGACTAGTGGGGTCAAGTTCTTC.

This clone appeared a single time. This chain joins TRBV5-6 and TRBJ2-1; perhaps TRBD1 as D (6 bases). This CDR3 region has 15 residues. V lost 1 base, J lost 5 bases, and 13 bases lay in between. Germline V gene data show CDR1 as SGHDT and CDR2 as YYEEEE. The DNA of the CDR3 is TGTGCCAGCAGCTTGCCGCGGACAGACGACAATGAGCAGTTCTTC. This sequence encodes CASSLPRTDDNEQFF.

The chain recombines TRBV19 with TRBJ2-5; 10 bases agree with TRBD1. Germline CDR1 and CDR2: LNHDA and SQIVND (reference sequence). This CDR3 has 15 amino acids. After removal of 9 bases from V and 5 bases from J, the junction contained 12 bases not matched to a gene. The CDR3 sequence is CASDETGGVRETQYF. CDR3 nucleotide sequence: TGTGCCAGCGACGAGACAGGGGGCGTGAGGGAGACCCAGTACTTC.

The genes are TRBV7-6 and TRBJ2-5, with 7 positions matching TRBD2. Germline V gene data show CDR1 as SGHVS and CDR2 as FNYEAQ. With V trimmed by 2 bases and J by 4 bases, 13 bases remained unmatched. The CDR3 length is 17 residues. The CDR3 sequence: CASSLSPPSPGGETQYF. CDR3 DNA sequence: TGTGCCAGCAGCTTAAGCCCCCCCAGCCCGGGGGGAGAGACCCAGTACTTC. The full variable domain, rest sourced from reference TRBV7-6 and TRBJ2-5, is GAGVSQSPRYKVTKRGQDVALRCDPISGHVSLYWYRQALGQGPEFLTYFNYEAQQDKSGLPNDRFSAERPEGSISTLTIQRTEQRDSAMYRCASSLSPPSPGGETQYFGPGTRLLVL.

The CDR3 loop reads CASSYRGLAYNEQFF. The CDR3 DNA is TGTGCCAGCAGTTATAGGGGATTAGCCTACAATGAGCAGTTCTTC. This chain connects TRBV2 to TRBJ2-1, with D possibly TRBD1 on 5 matching bases. V shed 5 bases and J shed 2 bases, with 13 bases lying between them. The CDR3 spans 15 residues. From germline, CDR1 is SNHLY and CDR2 FYNNEI.

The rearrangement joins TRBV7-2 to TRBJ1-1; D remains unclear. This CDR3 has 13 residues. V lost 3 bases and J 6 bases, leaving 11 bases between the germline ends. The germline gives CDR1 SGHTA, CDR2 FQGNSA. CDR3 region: CASSFRWEPEAFF. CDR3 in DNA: TGTGCCAGCAGCTTTCGTTGGGAGCCTGAAGCTTTCTTT.

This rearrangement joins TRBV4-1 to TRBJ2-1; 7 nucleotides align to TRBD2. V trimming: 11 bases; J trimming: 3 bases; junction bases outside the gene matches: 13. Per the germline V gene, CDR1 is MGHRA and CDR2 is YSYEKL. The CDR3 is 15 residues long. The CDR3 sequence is CARPAGEGLYNEQFF. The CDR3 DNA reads TGCGCCCGGCCCGCCGGGGAGGGCCTCTACAATGAGCAGTTCTTC.

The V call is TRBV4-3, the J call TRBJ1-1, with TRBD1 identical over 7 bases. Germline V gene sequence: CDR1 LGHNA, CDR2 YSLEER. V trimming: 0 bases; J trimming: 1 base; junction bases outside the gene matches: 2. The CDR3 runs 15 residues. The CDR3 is CASSQDPGGNTEAFF. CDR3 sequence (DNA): TGCGCCAGCAGCCAAGATCCAGGGGGGAACACTGAAGCTTTCTTT.

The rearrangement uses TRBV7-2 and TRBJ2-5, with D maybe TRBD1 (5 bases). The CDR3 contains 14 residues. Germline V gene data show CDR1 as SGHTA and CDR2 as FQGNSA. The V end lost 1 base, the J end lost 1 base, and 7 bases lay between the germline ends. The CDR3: CASSLGQSQETQYF. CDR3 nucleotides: TGTGCCAGCAGCTTAGGACAGTCCCAAGAGACCCAGTACTTC.

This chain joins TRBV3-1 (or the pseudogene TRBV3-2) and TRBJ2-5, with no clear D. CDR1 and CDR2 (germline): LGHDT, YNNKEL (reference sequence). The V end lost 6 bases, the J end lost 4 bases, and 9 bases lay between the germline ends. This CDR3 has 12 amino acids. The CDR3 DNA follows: TGTGCCAGCAGTTTCAGGTCAGAGACCCAGTACTTC. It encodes CASSFRSETQYF.

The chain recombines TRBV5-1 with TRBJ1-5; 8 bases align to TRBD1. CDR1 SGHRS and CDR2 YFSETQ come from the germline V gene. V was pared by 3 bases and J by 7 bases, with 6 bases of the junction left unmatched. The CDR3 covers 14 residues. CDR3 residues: CASSSGTGKQPQHF. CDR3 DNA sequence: TGCGCCAGCAGCTCTGGGACAGGAAAGCAGCCCCAGCATTTT.

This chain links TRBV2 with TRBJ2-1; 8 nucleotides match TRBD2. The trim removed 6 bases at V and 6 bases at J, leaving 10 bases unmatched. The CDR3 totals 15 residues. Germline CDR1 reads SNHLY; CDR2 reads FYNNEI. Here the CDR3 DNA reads TGTGCCAGCAGAAAAGGGACTAGTGGACGCAATGAGCAGTTCTTC. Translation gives CASRKGTSGRNEQFF.

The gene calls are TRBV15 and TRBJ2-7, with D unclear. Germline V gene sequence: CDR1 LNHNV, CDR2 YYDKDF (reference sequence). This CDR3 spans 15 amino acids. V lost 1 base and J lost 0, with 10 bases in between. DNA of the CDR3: TGTGCCACCAGCAGAGGCGGAACGGTCTCCTACGAGCAGTACTTC. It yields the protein CATSRGGTVSYEQYF.

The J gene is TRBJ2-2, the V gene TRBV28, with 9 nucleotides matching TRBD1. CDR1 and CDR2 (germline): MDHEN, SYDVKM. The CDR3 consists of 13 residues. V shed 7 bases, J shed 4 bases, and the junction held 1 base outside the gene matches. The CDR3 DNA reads TGTGCCAGCAAGACAGGGGGCACCGGGGAGCTGTTTTTT. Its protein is CASKTGGTGELFF.

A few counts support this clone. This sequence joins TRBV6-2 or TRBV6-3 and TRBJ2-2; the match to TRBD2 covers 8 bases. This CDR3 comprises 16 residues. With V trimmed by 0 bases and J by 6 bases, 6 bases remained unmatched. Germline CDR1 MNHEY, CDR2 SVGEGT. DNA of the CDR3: TGTGCCAGCAGTTACTCGGGGACTAGTATGTCCGGGGAGCTGTTTTTT. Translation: CASSYSGTSMSGELFF.

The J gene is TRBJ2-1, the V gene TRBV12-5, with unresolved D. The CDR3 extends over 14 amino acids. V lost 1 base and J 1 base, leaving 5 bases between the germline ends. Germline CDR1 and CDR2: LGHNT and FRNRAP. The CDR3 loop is CASGLGQSYNEQFF. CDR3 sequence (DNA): TGTGCTAGTGGTTTGGGGCAGTCCTACAATGAGCAGTTCTTC.

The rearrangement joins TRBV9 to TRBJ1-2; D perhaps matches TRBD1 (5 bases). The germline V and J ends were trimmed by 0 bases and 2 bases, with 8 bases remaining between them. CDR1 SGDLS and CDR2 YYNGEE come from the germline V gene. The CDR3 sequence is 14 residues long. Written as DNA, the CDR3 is TGTGCCAGCAGCGTAGACCCAGGGAACTATGGCTACACCTTC. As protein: CASSVDPGNYGYTF.